These T cell receptor beta chains were read from a single sample in a study of blood T cell repertoires in COVID-19. The assay was immunoSEQ multiplex PCR, and TCRdb's table has in-frame clones only and misses some. The sample shows about 390,000 clones, around 87% of them seen only once. The specimen sequenced was peripheral blood. The receptor set was obtained from a woman in her sixties with COVID-19, enrolled during active disease. Both conserved end residues are part of each CDR3. Fields, in order: V gene, CDR3 length, D gene, J gene, CDR3 protein. A D gene is named only where the DNA matches it firmly.

TRBV3-1/TRBV3-2	16	.	TRBJ1-6	CASSQGTYLKGSPLHF
TRBV5-1	15	TRBD1	TRBJ1-5	CASSLGTGSGQPQHF
TRBV5-1	16	.	TRBJ2-7	CASSLLGFWPDYEQYF
TRBV6-1	15	TRBD1	TRBJ1-3	CASSERQGAGNTIYF
TRBV13	15	.	TRBJ1-6	CASSQGGTYNSPLHF
TRBV30	14	.	TRBJ1-6	CAWSVRGLLRSLHF
TRBV3-1/TRBV3-2	16	TRBD2	TRBJ2-5	CASSLVGGVLQETQYF
TRBV7-2	17	TRBD1	TRBJ2-6	CASSRTGDYSGANVLTF
TRBV6-6	18	.	TRBJ1-5	CASSPRSHRGYSNQPQHF
TRBV11-2	15	TRBD1	TRBJ2-7	CASSYSTGVQYEQYF
TRBV4-2	15	.	TRBJ1-6	CASRRWDKDNSPLHF
TRBV19	16	.	TRBJ2-3	CASSPGTSGAPDTQYF
TRBV7-9	13	TRBD1	TRBJ1-3	CASSNRGGNTIYF
TRBV21-1	15	.	TRBJ1-5	CASTRDSLPLRPQHF
TRBV6-5	13	.	TRBJ1-1	CASSPAANTEAFF